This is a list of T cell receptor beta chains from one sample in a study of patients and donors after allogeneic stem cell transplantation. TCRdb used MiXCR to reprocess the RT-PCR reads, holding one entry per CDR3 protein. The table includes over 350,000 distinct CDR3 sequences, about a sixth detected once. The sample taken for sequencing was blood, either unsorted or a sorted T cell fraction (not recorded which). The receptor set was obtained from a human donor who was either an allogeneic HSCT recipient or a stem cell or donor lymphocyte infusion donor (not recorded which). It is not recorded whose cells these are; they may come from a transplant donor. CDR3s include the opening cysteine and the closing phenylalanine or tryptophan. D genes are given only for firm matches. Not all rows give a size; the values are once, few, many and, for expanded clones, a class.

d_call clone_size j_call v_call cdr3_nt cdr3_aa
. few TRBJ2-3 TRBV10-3 TGTGCCATCAGGAATAGACAGAGCACAGATACGCAGTATTTT CAIRNRQSTDTQYF
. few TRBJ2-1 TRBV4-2 TGTGCCAGCAGCCAAGACAGCCGCCTAGGCTACAATGAGCAGTTCTTC CASSQDSRLGYNEQFF
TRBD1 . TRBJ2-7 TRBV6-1 TGTGCCAGCACCAGAGGACAGGGGGGATCCTACGAGCAGTACTTC CASTRGQGGSYEQYF
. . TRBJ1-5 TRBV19 TGTGCCAGTAGAGACCGCCAGCCCCAGCATTTT CASRDRQPQHF
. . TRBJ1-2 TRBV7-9 TGTGCCAGCAGCTCGAAAGGGGGTGGGGCTCTTTATGGCTACACCTTC CASSSKGGGALYGYTF
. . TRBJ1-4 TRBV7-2 TGTGCCAGCAGCTCCCGTACAACTAATGAAAAACTGTTTTTT CASSSRTTNEKLFF
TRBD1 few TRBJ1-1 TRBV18 TGTGCCAGCTCACCGCGGACAGGGGCCCCCATCCACACTGAAGCTTTCTTT CASSPRTGAPIHTEAFF
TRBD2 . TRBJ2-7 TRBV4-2 TGTGCCAGCAGCCAAGACGTCGCAGCGGGGGGACGCTACGAGCAGTACTTC CASSQDVAAGGRYEQYF
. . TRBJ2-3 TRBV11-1 TGTGCCAGCAGCTTAGGTGACTCCTCTAGCACAGATACGCAGTATTTT CASSLGDSSSTDTQYF
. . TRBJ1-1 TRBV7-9 TGTGCCAGCAGCTTAGCGAGACAGGTTCGCACTGAAGCTTTCTTT CASSLARQVRTEAFF
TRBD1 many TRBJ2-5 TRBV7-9 TGTGCCAGCAGCCGGGATGGGACAGTGAAGCAAGAGACCCAGTACTTC CASSRDGTVKQETQYF
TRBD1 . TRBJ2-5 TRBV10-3 TGTGCCATCAGTGAGGGGACAGGGCTTTCGGAGACCCAGTACTTC CAISEGTGLSETQYF
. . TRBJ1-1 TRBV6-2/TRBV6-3 TGTGCCAGCAGTCGTACAGGGCTCGGGCGAGCTTTCTTT CASSRTGLGRAFF
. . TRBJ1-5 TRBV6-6 TGTGCCAGCAGTTGGGGGGGGGGCCAGCCCCAGCATTTT CASSWGGGQPQHF
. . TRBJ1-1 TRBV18 TGTGCCAGCTCACGACGGAATTTGAACACTGAAGCTTTCTTT CASSRRNLNTEAFF
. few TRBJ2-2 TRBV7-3 TGTGCCAGTAGAGGAGACGGGGAAAGGACCGGGGAGCTGTTTTTT CASRGDGERTGELFF
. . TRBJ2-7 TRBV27 TGTGCCAGCAGTTCGGATGGGGCCTTTTACGAGCAGTACTTC CASSSDGAFYEQYF
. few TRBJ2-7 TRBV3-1 TGTGCCAGCAGCCAAGTATGGGAGCAGTACTTC CASSQVWEQYF
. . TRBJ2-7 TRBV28 TGTGCCAGCAGTTTCTACGCAGGGCCAAACTACGAGCAGTACTTC CASSFYAGPNYEQYF
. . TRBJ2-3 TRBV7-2 TGTGCCAGCAGCCTCCGTGCGGCTAGAGCTACAGATACGCAGTATTTT CASSLRAARATDTQYF
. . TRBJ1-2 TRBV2 TGTGCCAGCAGTGAACTTTGGGGTGGCTACACCTTC CASSELWGGYTF
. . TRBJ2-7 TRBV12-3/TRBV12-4 TGTGCCAGCAGTTCAAAAGCATACGAGCAGTACTTC CASSSKAYEQYF
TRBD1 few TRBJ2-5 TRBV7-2 TGTGCCAGCAGCTTAGCGGGACAGGGGGGACTAGCAGAACAAGAGACCCAGTACTTC CASSLAGQGGLAEQETQYF
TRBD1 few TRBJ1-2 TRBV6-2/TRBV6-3 TGTGCCAGCAGATCAATCCGGGACAGGGGACCCCCAGCTCCTAACTATGGCTACACCTTC CASRSIRDRGPPAPNYGYTF
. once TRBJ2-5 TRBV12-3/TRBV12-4 TGTGCCAGCAGTTTTTCGGGGGGCGGTGAGACCCAGTACTTC CASSFSGGGETQYF
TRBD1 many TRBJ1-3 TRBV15 TGTGCCACCAGCAGAGCGGGACAGGGAACAGACACCATATATTTT CATSRAGQGTDTIYF
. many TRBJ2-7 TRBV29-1 TGCAGCGTTGTACTAGGGACTTCTCTCGAGCAGTACTTC CSVVLGTSLEQYF
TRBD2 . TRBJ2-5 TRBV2 TGTGCCAGCAGAATTTTCCGGGAGGGGACCCAGTACTTC CASRIFREGTQYF
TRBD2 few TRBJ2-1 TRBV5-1 TGCGCCAGCAGCTCGGGACTAGCGGGAGGTTTTTCTTGGGATGAGCAGTTCTTC CASSSGLAGGFSWDEQFF
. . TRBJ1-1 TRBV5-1 TGCGCCAGCAGCTCGCAAATGAACACTGAAGCTTTCTTT CASSSQMNTEAFF
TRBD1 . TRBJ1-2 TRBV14 TGTGCCAGCAGCCCGCGGACAGGGGGGGGCGCGGATACCTTC CASSPRTGGGADTF
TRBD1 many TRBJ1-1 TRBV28 TGTGCCACCCAAACCAACAGGGGTCTTTCTGAAGCTTTCTTT CATQTNRGLSEAFF
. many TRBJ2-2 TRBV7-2 TGTGCCAGCAGCCCGGGCCCGAGGGACACCGGGGAGCTGTTTTTT CASSPGPRDTGELFF
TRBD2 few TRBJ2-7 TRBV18 TGTGCCAGCTCAACAACCGGGACTAGGGAATACGAGCAGTACTTC CASSTTGTREYEQYF
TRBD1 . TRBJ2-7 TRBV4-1 TGCGCCAGCAGCCGAACGACAGGGTGGTTCTACGAGCAGTACTTC CASSRTTGWFYEQYF
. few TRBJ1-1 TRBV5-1 TGCGCCAGCACCCCCCGGGGAGGGGCCACTGAAGCTTTCTTT CASTPRGGATEAFF
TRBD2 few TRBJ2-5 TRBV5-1 TGCGCCAGCAGCTTGGTGGGAGGGAAAGAGACCCAGTACTTC CASSLVGGKETQYF
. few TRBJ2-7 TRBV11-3 TGTGCCAGCAGCTTAGGGGCTCGGGACGTGTCCTACGAGCAGTACTTC CASSLGARDVSYEQYF
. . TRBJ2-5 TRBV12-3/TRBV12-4 TGTGCCAGCAGGCCGGGGATCGCCCAAGAGACCCAGTACTTC CASRPGIAQETQYF
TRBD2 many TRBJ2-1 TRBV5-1 TGCGCCAGCAGCACGGGACTAGCGGGAGACAATGAGCAGTTCTTC CASSTGLAGDNEQFF
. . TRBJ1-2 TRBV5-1 TGCGCCAGCAGCTTGGATAGGGTCTCCTATGGCTACACCTTC CASSLDRVSYGYTF
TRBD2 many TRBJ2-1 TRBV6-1 TGTGCCAGCAGGCCCCCGCGTCGCGGGGGGATCTACAATGAGCAGTTCTTC CASRPPRRGGIYNEQFF
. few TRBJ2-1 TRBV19 TGTGCCAGTAGTATCGGGGACCGCAATCCCCGCAATGAGCAGTTCTTC CASSIGDRNPRNEQFF
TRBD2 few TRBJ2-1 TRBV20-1 TGCAGTGCCGCAGCCGGGACTAGCGGGTACAATGAGCAGTTCTTC CSAAAGTSGYNEQFF